The 23 T cell receptor beta chains below all came from one sample that was sequenced in a study of shared clonotypes between healthy human individuals. Some clones are missing from TCRdb's copy, which holds only in-frame ones; the method was immunoSEQ multiplex PCR. The repertoire holds about 2 million clones, with about 95% as singletons. Naive-designated CD8 cells lacked CD45RO, were positively enriched for CCR7, and omitted terminally differentiated effector memory CD45RA+ cells. Sequenced material: naive CD8+ T cells sorted from blood. Receptors originate from a man aged 18 to 29 in good health.

The gene calls are TRBV2 and TRBJ2-2; 10 bases line up with TRBD2. J was trimmed by 7 bases and V by 6 bases; bases with no gene match: 8. CDR1 and CDR2 from the germline V gene are SNHLY and FYNNEI. CDR3 length: 15 amino acids. CDR3 in amino acids: CASRLAGEGLGELFF. CDR3 DNA sequence: TGTGCCAGCAGGCTAGCGGGAGAGGGCCTCGGGGAGCTGTTTTTT.

The V gene is TRBV16, the J gene TRBJ2-7, with D possibly matching TRBD2 (6 bases). V gave up 0 bases and J gave up 2 bases, with 11 bases separating them. Germline V gene sequence: CDR1 KGHSY, CDR2 FQNENV. The CDR3 length is 15 residues. CDR3 bases: TGTGCCAGCAGCCAATCGCCGGGAGCCACCTACGAGCAGTACTTC. Its translation is CASSQSPGATYEQYF.

Here the CDR3 reads CASSFREDPYNEQFF. CDR3 DNA sequence: TGTGCCAGCAGCTTCAGGGAGGACCCCTACAATGAGCAGTTCTTC. This rearrangement joins TRBV7-9 to TRBJ2-1, with D possibly matching TRBD2 (6 bases). Trimming stripped 3 bases from V and 2 bases from J, with 11 bases between. Germline loops: CDR1 SEHNR, CDR2 FQNEAQ (reference sequence). The CDR3 extends over 15 amino acids.

This chain joins TRBV4-1 and TRBJ2-7; 9 nucleotides align to TRBD2. There are 16 residues in the CDR3. Germline V gene sequence: CDR1 MGHRA, CDR2 YSYEKL. J gave up 0 bases and V 3 bases, and 6 bases lay outside the gene matches. The chain's CDR3 is CASSHLAGTISYEQYF. For the CDR3, the DNA is TGCGCCAGCAGCCATCTAGCGGGAACAATCTCCTACGAGCAGTACTTC.

This clone was detected only once. The chain uses TRBV28 and TRBJ2-7, with 12 bases lining up with TRBD2. CDR3 size: 15 residues. J lost 7 bases, V lost 6 bases, and 10 bases had no gene match. CDR1 MDHEN and CDR2 SYDVKM come from the germline V gene. In DNA form, the CDR3 reads TGTGCCAGCAGCACTCTAGCGGGAGGGCCGGGTGAGCAGTACTTC. Translating gives CASSTLAGGPGEQYF.

As DNA, the CDR3 is TGTGCCAGCAGTGGGGGACAGGGGTTTGGAAACACCATATATTTT. Its translation: CASSGGQGFGNTIYF. This chain joins TRBV6-1 and TRBJ1-3, with 10 bases aligning to TRBD1. Trimming removed 4 bases from V and 3 bases from J; junction bases left unmatched: 3. The CDR3 is 15 residues long. Germline CDR1 MNHNS, CDR2 SASEGT.

This clone was seen a single time. J is TRBJ1-5 and V is TRBV28; 7 nucleotides align to TRBD1. V was clipped by 3 bases and J by 5 bases; unmatched bases: 13. The CDR3 length is 17 residues. The germline V gene has CDR1 MDHEN and CDR2 SYDVKM. The CDR3 region has the DNA TGTGCCAGCAGTTTCCCGGACAGGAATTACTGGGATCAGCCCCAGCATTTT. Translating it yields CASSFPDRNYWDQPQHF.

Concerning this clone itself: This sample also contains other DNA sequences that code for the same CDR3. The V gene is TRBV27, the J gene TRBJ2-7, with D unclear. Germline V CDR1 and CDR2: MNHEY, SMNVEV (reference sequence). The CDR3 is 13 residues long. Trimming stripped 2 bases from V and 4 bases from J, with 9 bases between. The CDR3 nucleotides are TGTGCCAGCAGTTTAGGAGTGGGGTACGAGCAGTACTTC. Translating it yields CASSLGVGYEQYF.

The chain links TRBV1 to TRBJ1-2. TRBV1 is reported as a pseudogene. This CDR3 is 17 amino acids long. CDR3 loop: CTSSQLPVTVGNYGYTF. The CDR3 DNA reads TGCACCAGCAGCCAATTACCCGTTACGGTGGGAAACTATGGCTACACCTTC.

The chain uses TRBV5-6 and TRBJ2-5; D ambiguous. The J call may be in error: the DNA end matches TRBJ2-7 better. This CDR3 region has 12 residues. Germline values: CDR1 SGHDT, CDR2 YYEEEE. In DNA form, the CDR3 reads TGTGCCAGCAGCTTGGAGTGGCGCGAGCAGTACTTC. Protein product: CASSLEWREQYF.

The rearrangement uses TRBV7-9 and TRBJ2-7; D ambiguous. CDR3 length equals 14 residues. Germline CDR1 reads SEHNR; CDR2 reads FQNEAQ (reference sequence). Trimming cost V 5 bases and J 7 bases, with 18 bases left between them. The CDR3 coding sequence is TGTGCCAGCAGCCCCCCGCGAAGCCTCGGGGAGCAGTACTTC. This sequence encodes CASSPPRSLGEQYF.

The chain has TRBV30 and TRBJ1-1; D remains unclear. The CDR3 contains 14 residues. Germline V gene lookup returns CDR1 GTSNPN and CDR2 SVGIG (reference sequence). Between the trimmed V and J ends, which lost 0 bases and 5 bases, there was a span of 13 bases. The CDR3 DNA sequence: TGTGCCTGGAGTGTAACCGCCGGCGGGACTGAAGCTTTCTTT. It encodes CAWSVTAGGTEAFF.

The count of this clone is one. The chain couples TRBV5-4 to TRBJ1-1; D may be TRBD1 (5 bases). V was pared by 4 bases and J by 8 bases, with 12 bases between. Germline V gives CDR1 SGHNT, CDR2 YYREEE (reference sequence). This CDR3 has 12 residues. CDR3 in amino acids: CASSADKGEAFF. CDR3 nucleotides: TGTGCCAGCAGCGCGGACAAAGGGGAAGCTTTCTTT.

CDR3 residues: CASSRAASGRDEQFF. The CDR3 DNA reads TGCGCCAGCAGCCGTGCGGCTAGCGGGAGGGATGAGCAGTTCTTC. The chain has TRBV4-3 and TRBJ2-1; 12 nucleotides align to TRBD2. The CDR3 loop spans 15 amino acids. V was clipped by 4 bases and J by 8 bases; unmatched bases: 6. Germline lookup yields CDR1 LGHNA and CDR2 YSLEER.

The table lists this clone with a count of one. The gene calls are TRBV4-1 and TRBJ1-5, with a tentative D call TRBD1 (5 bases). The CDR3 totals 15 residues. Germline V gene data show CDR1 as MGHRA and CDR2 as YSYEKL. The V end lost 1 base, the J end lost 3 bases, and 10 bases lay between the germline ends. The CDR3 loop reads CASSQVQEPNQPQHF. CDR3 sequence (DNA): TGCGCCAGCAGCCAAGTACAGGAACCCAATCAGCCCCAGCATTTT.

The chain links TRBV27 to TRBJ2-3; D gene uncertain. This CDR3 is 15 amino acids long. V was clipped by 3 bases and J by 8 bases, with 18 bases between them. Germline V gene sequence: CDR1 MNHEY, CDR2 SMNVEV (reference sequence). The DNA for the CDR3 is TGTGCCAGCAGTTTCGACACCTCGTTGGTCGGTACGCAGTATTTT. This translates into CASSFDTSLVGTQYF.

This chain links TRBV13 with TRBJ1-1, with a tentative D call TRBD1 (5 bases). V lost 6 bases and J lost 4, with 12 bases in between. The CDR3 is 13 residues long. CDR1 and CDR2 from the germline V gene are PRHDT and FYEKMQ (reference sequence). CDR3 protein: CASRISGGTEAFF. CDR3 in DNA: TGTGCCAGCAGAATCAGCGGGGGCACTGAAGCTTTCTTT.

Note on this clone: Other DNA sequences in the same sample also yield this CDR3. The J gene is TRBJ2-1, the V gene TRBV7-9; 8 bases match TRBD2. V was pared by 4 bases and J by 0 bases, with 5 bases of the junction left unmatched. The CDR3 consists of 16 residues. Germline CDR1 and CDR2: SEHNR and FQNEAQ (reference sequence). CDR3 nucleotide sequence: TGTGCCAGCAGCTCCCCGGGAGGGAGCTCCTACAATGAGCAGTTCTTC. It is translated as CASSSPGGSSYNEQFF.

The J gene is TRBJ2-7, the V gene TRBV27; D unresolved. There are 14 residues in the CDR3. V lost 3 bases and J lost 4, with 13 bases in between. Per germline, CDR1 MNHEY and CDR2 SMNVEV (reference sequence). The CDR3 DNA reads TGTGCCAGCAGTTTTGGTGCAGCGATGTACGAGCAGTACTTC. It encodes CASSFGAAMYEQYF.

The chain couples TRBV5-6 to TRBJ2-1; D is perhaps TRBD1 or TRBD2 (6 bases each). This CDR3 is 13 amino acids long. The germline CDR1 and CDR2 sequences are SGHDT and YYEEEE. V lost 4 bases, J lost 4 bases, and 9 bases lay in between. The CDR3, as DNA: TGTGCCAGCAGCAGGGGGGATTACAATGAGCAGTTCTTC. Protein: CASSRGDYNEQFF.

The chain employs TRBV4-3 and TRBJ2-3; 15 nucleotides agree with TRBD2. V was pared by 0 bases and J by 6 bases, with 10 bases of the junction left unmatched. Germline CDR1 is LGHNA and CDR2 is YSLEER. The CDR3 has 19 residues. Here the CDR3 reads CASSQDHPWTSGREDTQYF. The CDR3 DNA follows: TGCGCCAGCAGCCAAGACCACCCCTGGACTAGCGGGAGGGAGGATACGCAGTATTTT.

The rearrangement uses TRBV30 and TRBJ2-5; weak D call: TRBD1 (6 bases). CDR1 is GTSNPN and CDR2 is SVGIG in the germline V gene (reference sequence). The V gene lost 0 bases and the J gene lost 1 base, with 15 bases spanning the gap. The CDR3 totals 16 residues. The CDR3 sequence: CAWSVGQGILQETQYF. CDR3 in DNA: TGTGCCTGGAGTGTAGGGCAGGGGATACTCCAAGAGACCCAGTACTTC.

The chain carries TRBV5-1 and TRBJ1-1, with D uncertain. The CDR3 sequence is 15 residues long. The ends were cut back, 4 bases at V and 10 bases at J, with 23 bases in the middle. Germline CDR1 and CDR2: SGHRS and YFSETQ. CDR3 sequence (DNA): TGCGCCAGCAGCCCATATGGCGTGACCGTGGATGGAGCTTTCTTT. This sequence encodes CASSPYGVTVDGAFF. The variable domain in full, with the rest retrieved from reference TRBV5-1 and TRBJ1-1, is KAGVTQTPRYLIKTRGQQVTLSCSPISGHRSVSWYQQTPGQGLQFLFEYFSETQRNKGNFPGRFSGRQFSNSRSEMNVSTLELGDSALYLCASSPYGVTVDGAFFGQGTRLTVV.